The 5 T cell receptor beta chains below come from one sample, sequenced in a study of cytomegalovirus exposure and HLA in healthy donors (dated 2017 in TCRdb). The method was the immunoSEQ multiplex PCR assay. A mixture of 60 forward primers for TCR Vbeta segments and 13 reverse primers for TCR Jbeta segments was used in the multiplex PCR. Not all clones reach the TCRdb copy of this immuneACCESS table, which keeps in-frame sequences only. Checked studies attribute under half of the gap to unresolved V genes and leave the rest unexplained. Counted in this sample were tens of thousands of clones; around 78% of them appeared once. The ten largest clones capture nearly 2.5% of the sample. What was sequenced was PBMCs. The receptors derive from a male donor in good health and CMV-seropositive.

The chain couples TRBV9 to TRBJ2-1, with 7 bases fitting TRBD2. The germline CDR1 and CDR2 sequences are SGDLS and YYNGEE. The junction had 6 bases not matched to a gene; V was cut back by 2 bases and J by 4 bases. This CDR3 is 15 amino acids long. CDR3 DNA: TGTGCCAGCAGCGTCCGGGACTATATTTACAATGAGCAGTTCTTC. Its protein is CASSVRDYIYNEQFF.

The CDR3 sequence: CSVDERGPPWEQYF. CDR3 bases: TGCAGCGTTGACGAGAGGGGGCCACCCTGGGAGCAGTACTTC. The chain uses TRBV29-1 and TRBJ2-7; 7 positions match TRBD1. The CDR3 has 14 residues. CDR1 SQVTM and CDR2 ANQGSEA come from the germline V gene. V gave up 3 bases and J gave up 7 bases; unmatched junction bases: 12.

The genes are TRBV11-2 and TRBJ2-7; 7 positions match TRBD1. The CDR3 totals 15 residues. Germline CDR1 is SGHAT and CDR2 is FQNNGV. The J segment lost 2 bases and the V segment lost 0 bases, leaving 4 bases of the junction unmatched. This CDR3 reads CASSLERDSTYEQYF. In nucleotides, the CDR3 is TGTGCCAGCAGCTTAGAAAGGGACAGCACCTACGAGCAGTACTTC.

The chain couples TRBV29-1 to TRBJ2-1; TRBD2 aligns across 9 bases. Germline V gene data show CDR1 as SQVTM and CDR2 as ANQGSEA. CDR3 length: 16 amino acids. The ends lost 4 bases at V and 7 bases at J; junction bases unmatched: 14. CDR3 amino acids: CSVAAVWAGGVNEQFF. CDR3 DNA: TGCAGCGTTGCCGCGGTTTGGGCGGGAGGGGTAAATGAGCAGTTCTTC.

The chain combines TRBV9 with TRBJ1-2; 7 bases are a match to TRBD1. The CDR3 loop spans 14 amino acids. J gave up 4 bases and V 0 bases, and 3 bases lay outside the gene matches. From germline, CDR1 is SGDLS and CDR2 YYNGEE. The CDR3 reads CASSVEDRSYGYTF. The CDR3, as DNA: TGTGCCAGCAGCGTAGAGGACAGGTCCTATGGCTACACCTTC. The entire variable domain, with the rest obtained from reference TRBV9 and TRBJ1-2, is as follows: DSGVTQTPKHLITATGQRVTLRCSPRSGDLSVYWYQQSLDQGLQFLIQYYNGEERAKGNILERFSAQQFPDLHSELNLSSLELGDSALYFCASSVEDRSYGYTFGSGTRLTVV.